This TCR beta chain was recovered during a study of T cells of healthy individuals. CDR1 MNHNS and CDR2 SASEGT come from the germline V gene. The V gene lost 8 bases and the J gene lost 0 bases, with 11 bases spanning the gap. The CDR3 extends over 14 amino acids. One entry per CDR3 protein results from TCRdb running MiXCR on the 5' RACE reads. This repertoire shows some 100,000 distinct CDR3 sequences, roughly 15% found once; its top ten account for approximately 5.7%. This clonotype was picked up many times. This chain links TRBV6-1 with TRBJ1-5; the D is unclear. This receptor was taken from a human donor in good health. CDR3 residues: CASYRRDSNQPQHF. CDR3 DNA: TGTGCCAGCTACCGGCGGGATAGCAATCAGCCCCAGCATTTT.